Here is one T cell receptor (beta chain) with its context. The antigen remains unidentified. CDR1 is SGHTS and CDR2 is YDEGEE in the germline V gene. Losses at the gene ends were 2 bases for V and 2 bases for J; bases not matched to a gene: 5. The CDR3 totals 16 residues. Using immunoSEQ multiplex PCR, the repertoire was profiled, and TCRdb retains in-frame clones only, with some absent. This table holds 80,000 to 130,000 clones, 90% found once. The sample belongs to a study of OX40 agonist ivuxolimab in advanced cancers. Looking at the study overall: Patients enrolled in dose escalation were diagnosed with hepatocellular carcinoma, melanoma, renal cell or head and neck cancer. Study conclusions and caveats: The mean number of expanded clones was higher in CD8+ T cells than in CD4+.

The TCR comes from an adult with an advanced solid tumor such as melanoma, head and neck, liver or kidney cancer. This chain connects TRBV5-8 to TRBJ2-3, with 10 bases identical to TRBD2. The sequenced sample was CD4+ or CD8+ T cells sorted from blood, obtained in a trial of the OX40 agonist ivuxolimab. The DNA for the CDR3 is TGTGCCAGCAGCTTCCCTGGACTAGCGGTCACAGATACGCAGTATTTT. Translating it yields CASSFPGLAVTDTQYF.